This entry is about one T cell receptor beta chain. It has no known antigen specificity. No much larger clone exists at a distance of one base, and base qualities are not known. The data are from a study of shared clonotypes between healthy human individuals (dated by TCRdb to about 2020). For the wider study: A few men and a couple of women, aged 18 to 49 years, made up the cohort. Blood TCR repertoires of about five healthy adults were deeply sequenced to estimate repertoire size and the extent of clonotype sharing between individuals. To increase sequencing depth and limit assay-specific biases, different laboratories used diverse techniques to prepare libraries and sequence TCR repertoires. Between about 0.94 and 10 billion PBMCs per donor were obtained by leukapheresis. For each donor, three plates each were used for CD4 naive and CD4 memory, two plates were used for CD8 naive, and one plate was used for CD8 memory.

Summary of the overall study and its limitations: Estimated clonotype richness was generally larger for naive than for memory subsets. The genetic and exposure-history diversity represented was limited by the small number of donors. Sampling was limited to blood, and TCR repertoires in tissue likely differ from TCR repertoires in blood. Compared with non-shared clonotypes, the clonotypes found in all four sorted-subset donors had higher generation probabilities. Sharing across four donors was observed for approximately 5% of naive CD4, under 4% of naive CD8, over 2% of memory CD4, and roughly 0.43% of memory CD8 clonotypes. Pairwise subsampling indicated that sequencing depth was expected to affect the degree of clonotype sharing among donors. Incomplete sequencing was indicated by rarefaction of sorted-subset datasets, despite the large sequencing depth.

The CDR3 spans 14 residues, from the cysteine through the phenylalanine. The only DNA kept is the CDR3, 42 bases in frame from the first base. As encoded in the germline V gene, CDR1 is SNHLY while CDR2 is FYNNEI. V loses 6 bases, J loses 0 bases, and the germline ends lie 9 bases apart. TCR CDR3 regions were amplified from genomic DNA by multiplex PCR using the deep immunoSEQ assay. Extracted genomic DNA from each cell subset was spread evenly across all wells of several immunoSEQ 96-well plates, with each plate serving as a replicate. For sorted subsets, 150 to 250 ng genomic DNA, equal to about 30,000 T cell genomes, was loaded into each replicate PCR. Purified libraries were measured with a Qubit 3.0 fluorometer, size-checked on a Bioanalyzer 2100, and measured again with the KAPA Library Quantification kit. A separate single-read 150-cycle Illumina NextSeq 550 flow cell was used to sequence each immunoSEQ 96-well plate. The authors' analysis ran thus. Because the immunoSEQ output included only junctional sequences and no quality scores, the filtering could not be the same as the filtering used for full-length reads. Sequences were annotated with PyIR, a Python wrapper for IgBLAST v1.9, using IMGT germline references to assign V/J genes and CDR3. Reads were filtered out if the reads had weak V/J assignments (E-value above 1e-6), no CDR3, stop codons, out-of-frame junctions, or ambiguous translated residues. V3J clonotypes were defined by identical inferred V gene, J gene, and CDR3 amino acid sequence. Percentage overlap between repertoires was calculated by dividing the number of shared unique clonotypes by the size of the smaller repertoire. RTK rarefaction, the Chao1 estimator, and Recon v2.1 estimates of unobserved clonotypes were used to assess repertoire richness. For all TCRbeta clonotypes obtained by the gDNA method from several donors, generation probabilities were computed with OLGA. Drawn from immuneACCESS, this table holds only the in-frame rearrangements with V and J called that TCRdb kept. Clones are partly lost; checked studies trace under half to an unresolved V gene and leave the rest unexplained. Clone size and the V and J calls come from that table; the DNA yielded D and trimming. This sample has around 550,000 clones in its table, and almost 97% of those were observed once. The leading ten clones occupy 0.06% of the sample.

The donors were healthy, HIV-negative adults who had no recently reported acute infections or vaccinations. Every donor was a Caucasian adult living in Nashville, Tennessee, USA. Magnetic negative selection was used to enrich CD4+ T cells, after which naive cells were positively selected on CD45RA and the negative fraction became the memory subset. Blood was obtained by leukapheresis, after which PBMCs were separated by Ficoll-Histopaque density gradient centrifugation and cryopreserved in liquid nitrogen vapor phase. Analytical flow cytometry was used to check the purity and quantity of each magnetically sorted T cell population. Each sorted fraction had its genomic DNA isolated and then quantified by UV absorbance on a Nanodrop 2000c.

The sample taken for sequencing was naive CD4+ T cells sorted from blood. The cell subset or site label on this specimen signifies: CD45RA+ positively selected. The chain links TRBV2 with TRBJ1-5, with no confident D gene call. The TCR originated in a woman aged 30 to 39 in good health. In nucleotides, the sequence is TGTGCCAGCAGAGTAGAGATTAGCAATCAGCCCCAGCATTTT. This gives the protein CASRVEISNQPQHF.